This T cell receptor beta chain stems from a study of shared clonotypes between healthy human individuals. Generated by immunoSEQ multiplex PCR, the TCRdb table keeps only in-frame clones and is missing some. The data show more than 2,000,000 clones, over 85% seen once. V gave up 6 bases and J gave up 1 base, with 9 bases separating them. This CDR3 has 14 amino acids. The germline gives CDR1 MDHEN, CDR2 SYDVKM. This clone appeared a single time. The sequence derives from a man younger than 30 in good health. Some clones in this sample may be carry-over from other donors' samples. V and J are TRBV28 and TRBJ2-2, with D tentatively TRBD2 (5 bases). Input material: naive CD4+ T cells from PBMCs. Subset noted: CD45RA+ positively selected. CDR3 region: CASRIGGNTGELFF. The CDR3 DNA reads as TGTGCCAGCAGAATAGGAGGGAACACCGGGGAGCTGTTTTTT. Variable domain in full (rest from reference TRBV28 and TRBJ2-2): DVKVTQSSRYLVKRTGEKVFLECVQDMDHENMFWYRQDPGLGLRLIYFSYDVKMKEKGDIPEGYSVSREKKERFSLILESASTNQTSMYLCASRIGGNTGELFFGEGSRLTVL.